These T cell receptor beta chains were read from a single sample in a study of blood T cell repertoires in COVID-19. Here immunoSEQ multiplex PCR was the method, and the copy in TCRdb shows in-frame clones only, minus some. The repertoire consists of approximately 160,000 clones, with approximately 80% occurring once and the leading ten covering around 10%. The sequencing sample was made of peripheral blood. These receptors came from a woman aged 80 or over with active or convalescent COVID-19. Each CDR3 is given with its conserved first and last residue. The D gene is left open where the match is weak. Clone size appears in some rows only: once, few, many, or a class for an expanded clone.

TRBV4-3	-	TRBJ1-5	-	TGCGCCAGCAGCAAATCGCGGGGGGTGGGCCAGCCCCAGCATTTT	CASSKSRGVGQPQHF
TRBV2	-	TRBJ1-3	few	TGTGCCAGTTCTCCGTCGGGAGGAAACACCATATATTTT	CASSPSGGNTIYF
TRBV10-3	TRBD1	TRBJ1-5	once	TGTGCCATCAGTGAGTCGAGGACAGGGAGTAGCAATCAGCCCCAGCATTTT	CAISESRTGSSNQPQHF
TRBV6-2/TRBV6-3	-	TRBJ1-6	-	TGTGCCAGCAGCCTCTTATCGGGGTACGGTTCACCCCTCCACTTT	CASSLLSGYGSPLHF
TRBV19	-	TRBJ1-3	-	TGTGCCAGTATACCAGGTAGATACTCTGGAAACACCATATATTTT	CASIPGRYSGNTIYF
TRBV7-9	-	TRBJ1-2	-	TGTGCCAGCAGCTTAGGGCAGGAACCTAACTATGGCTACACCTTC	CASSLGQEPNYGYTF
TRBV7-2	TRBD1	TRBJ2-2	-	TGTGCCAGCAGCTTAGTTCGAGGGACAGTAATACCCGGGGAGCTGTTTTTT	CASSLVRGTVIPGELFF
TRBV5-6	-	TRBJ1-1	few	TGTGCCAGCAGCTTAGACAATTTGAACACTGAAGCTTTCTTT	CASSLDNLNTEAFF
TRBV5-1	-	TRBJ1-1	-	TGCGCCAGCAGCTTGAACAGCATGAACACTGAAGCTTTCTTT	CASSLNSMNTEAFF
TRBV27	TRBD1	TRBJ1-5	once	TGTGCCAGCAGTTGGACAGGGGAAGGTCAGCCCCAGCATTTT	CASSWTGEGQPQHF
TRBV6-4	-	TRBJ1-1	once	TGTGCCAGCAGTTTGGACAAGGGCACTGAAGCTTTCTTT	CASSLDKGTEAFF
TRBV5-4	TRBD2	TRBJ2-1	few	TGTGCCAGCAGCCTGACTAGCGGAAACCTCAATGAGCAGTTCTTC	CASSLTSGNLNEQFF
TRBV5-1	-	TRBJ1-1	-	TGCGCCAGCAGCCTGCAAGGGGGAAACACTGAAGCTTTCTTT	CASSLQGGNTEAFF
TRBV7-2	-	TRBJ2-2	-	TGTGCCAGCAGCTTTAGAGTCGCCGGGGAGCTGTTTTTT	CASSFRVAGELFF
TRBV12-3/TRBV12-4	-	TRBJ1-1	-	TGTGCCAGCAGTTTAGGAGGAGAAGCTTTCTTT	CASSLGGEAFF
TRBV29-1	-	TRBJ1-2	-	TGCAGCGTTGAAGATCGGTCAGGGCGGGGCTACACCTTC	CSVEDRSGRGYTF
TRBV12-1	-	TRBJ1-6	-	TGTGCCAGCAGCGTTAACAGGGGGCGTTCACCCCTCCACTTT	CASSVNRGRSPLHF
TRBV15	-	TRBJ1-5	-	TGTGCCACCAGCAGAGATGGGGGGGGAAGCAATCAGCCCCAGCATTTT	CATSRDGGGSNQPQHF
TRBV12-3/TRBV12-4	-	TRBJ1-1	-	TGTGCCAGCAGGTCCCAAGCAGCGTCTGAAGCTTTCTTT	CASRSQAASEAFF
TRBV24-1	-	TRBJ1-1	-	TGTGCCACCAGTGATCTTCTCTCTACAGCTTTCTTT	CATSDLLSTAFF
TRBV18	TRBD2	TRBJ2-5	-	TGTGCCAGCTCACCATCTAGCGGGGTACTGAAGACCCAGTACTTC	CASSPSSGVLKTQYF
TRBV4-1	-	TRBJ2-3	-	TGCGCCAGCAGACAGGGTCTGTCAGATACGCAGTATTTT	CASRQGLSDTQYF
TRBV5-1	-	TRBJ1-2	-	TGCGCCAGCAGCCCCGACACTAACTATGGCTACACCTTC	CASSPDTNYGYTF